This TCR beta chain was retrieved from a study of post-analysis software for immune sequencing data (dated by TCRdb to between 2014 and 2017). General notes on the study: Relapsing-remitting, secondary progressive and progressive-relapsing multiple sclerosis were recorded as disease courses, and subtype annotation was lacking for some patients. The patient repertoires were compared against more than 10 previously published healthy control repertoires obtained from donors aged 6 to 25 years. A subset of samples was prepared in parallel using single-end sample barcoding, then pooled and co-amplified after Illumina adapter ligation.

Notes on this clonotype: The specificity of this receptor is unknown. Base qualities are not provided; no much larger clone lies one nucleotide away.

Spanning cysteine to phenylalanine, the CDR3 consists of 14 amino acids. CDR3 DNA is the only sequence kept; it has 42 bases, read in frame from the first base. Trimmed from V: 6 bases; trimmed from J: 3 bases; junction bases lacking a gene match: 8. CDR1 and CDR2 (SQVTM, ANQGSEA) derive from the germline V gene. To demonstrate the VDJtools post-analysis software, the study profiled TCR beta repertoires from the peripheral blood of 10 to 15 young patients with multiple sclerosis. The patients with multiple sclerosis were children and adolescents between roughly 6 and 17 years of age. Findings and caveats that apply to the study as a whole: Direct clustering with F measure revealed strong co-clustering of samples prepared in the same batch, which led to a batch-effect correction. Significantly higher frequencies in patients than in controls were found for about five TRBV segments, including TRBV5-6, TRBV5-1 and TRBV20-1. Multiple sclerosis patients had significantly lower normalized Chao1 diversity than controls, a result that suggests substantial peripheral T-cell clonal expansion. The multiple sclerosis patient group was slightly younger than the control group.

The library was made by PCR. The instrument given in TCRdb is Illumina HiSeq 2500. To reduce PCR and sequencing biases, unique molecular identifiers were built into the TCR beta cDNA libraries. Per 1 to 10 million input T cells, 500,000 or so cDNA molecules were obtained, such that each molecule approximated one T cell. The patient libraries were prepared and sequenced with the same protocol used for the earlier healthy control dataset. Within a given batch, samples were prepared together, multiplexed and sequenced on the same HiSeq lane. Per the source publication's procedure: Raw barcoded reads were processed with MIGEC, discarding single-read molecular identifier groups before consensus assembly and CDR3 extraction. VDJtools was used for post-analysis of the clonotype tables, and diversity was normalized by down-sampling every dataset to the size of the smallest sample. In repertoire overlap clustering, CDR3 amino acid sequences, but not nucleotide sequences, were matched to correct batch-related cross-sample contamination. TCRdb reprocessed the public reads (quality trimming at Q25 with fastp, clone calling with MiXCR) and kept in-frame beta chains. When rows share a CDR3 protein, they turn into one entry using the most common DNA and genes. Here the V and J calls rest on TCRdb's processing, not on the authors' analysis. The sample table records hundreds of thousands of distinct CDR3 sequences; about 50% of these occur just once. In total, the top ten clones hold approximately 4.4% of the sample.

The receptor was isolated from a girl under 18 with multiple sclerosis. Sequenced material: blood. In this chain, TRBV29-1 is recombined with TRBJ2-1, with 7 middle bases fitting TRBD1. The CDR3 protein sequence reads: CSVPTGSFYNEQFF. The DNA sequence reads TGCAGCGTCCCGACAGGGTCCTTCTACAATGAGCAGTTCTTC.